The 21 T cell receptor beta chains below all came from one sample that was sequenced in a study of regulatory T cells in long-lasting Graves disease (dated by TCRdb to the early 2020s). Library preparation used multiplex PCR. The sequencer was an Illumina HiSeq 4000. iRepertoire HTBI primers and Arm-PCR amplification of CDR3 regions were used to construct TCR beta libraries. TCRdb ran its own pipeline on the public reads, namely fastp trimming at Q25 and MiXCR clone calling, and kept in-frame beta chains. Rows with one shared CDR3 protein collapse into an entry with the most common genes and DNA. Present in this sample are 350,000 to 450,000 distinct CDR3 sequences, 12% of which were seen just once. Approximately 17% of the sample rests with the top ten. This specimen's time point label, interpreted: newly diagnosed GD, antithyroid drugs for less than 3 months. For both TCR sequencing and RNA sequencing, RNA was extracted from PBMCs using TRIzol.

These records were also assigned to another study, of T cells in Graves' hyperthyroidism and ophthalmopathy.

Sequenced here: peripheral blood mononuclear cells (PBMCs), sampled at new diagnosis, from a patient treated with antithyroid drugs. These receptors were collected from a woman aged 18-30 years with Graves disease. Donor details come from another sample of the same person, matched by shared clones.

CDR3 protein: CAISDRLGQFF. Here the CDR3 DNA reads TGTGCCATCAGTGACAGGTTGGGACAGTTCTTC. This rearrangement joins TRBV10-3 to TRBJ2-1; D is ambiguous. The V and J ends lost 3 bases and 13 bases respectively, with 10 bases between them. This CDR3 is built from 11 residues. Germline CDR1 and CDR2: ENHRY and SYGVKD.

This clonotype was observed many times. This sequence joins TRBV9 and TRBJ2-2, with 8 positions matching TRBD1. The junction had 4 bases not matched to a gene; V was cut back by 0 bases and J by 0 bases. The CDR3 sequence is 17 residues long. Germline V gene data show CDR1 as SGDLS and CDR2 as YYNGEE. CDR3 sequence (DNA): TGTGCCAGCAGCGTAGATCAGGGGGCCCCGAACACCGGGGAGCTGTTTTTT. Its protein product is CASSVDQGAPNTGELFF.

In its sample, this clonotype was seen many times. The chain joins TRBV28 to TRBJ2-2; 8 nucleotides agree with TRBD1. Germline CDR1 is MDHEN and CDR2 is SYDVKM. V gave up 3 bases and J gave up 6 bases; unmatched junction bases: 6. This CDR3 has 15 residues. CDR3 sequence: CASSLYGTGPGELFF. The CDR3 DNA reads as TGTGCCAGCAGTTTGTATGGGACAGGTCCCGGGGAGCTGTTTTTT. Using reference TRBV28 and TRBJ2-2 for the parts outside the CDR3, the full variable domain is DVKVTQSSRYLVKRTGEKVFLECVQDMDHENMFWYRQDPGLGLRLIYFSYDVKMKEKGDIPEGYSVSREKKERFSLILESASTNQTSMYLCASSLYGTGPGELFFGEGSRLTVL.

This clonotype was counted many times. The junction shows a germline mismatch at one end, possibly a read error. This chain connects TRBV27 to TRBJ2-3, with 10 bases lining up with TRBD1. CDR1 and CDR2 from the germline V gene are MNHEY and SMNVEV (reference sequence). The CDR3 spans 16 residues. The CDR3 bases are TGTGCCTGCAGTAGCACCGGGACAGGGGCAACAGATACGCAGTATTTT. It yields the protein CACSSTGTGATDTQYF.

This clonotype was seen a few times. The J gene is TRBJ1-4, the V gene TRBV5-5, with TRBD1 matching 8 bases. Trimming took 3 bases from V and 8 from J; bases not matched to a gene: 6. CDR3 length: 14 residues. CDR1 is SGHKS, CDR2 YYEKEE, per germline (reference sequence). CDR3 DNA sequence: TGTGCCAGCAGCTGGGACAGGTTAGGCGAAAAACTGTTTTTT. Amino acid sequence: CASSWDRLGEKLFF. Combining the CDR3 with reference TRBV5-5 and TRBJ1-4 gives the whole variable domain DAGVTQSPTHLIKTRGQQVTLRCSPISGHKSVSWYQQVLGQGPQFIFQYYEKEERGRGNFPDRFSARQFPNYSSELNVNALLLGDSALYLCASSWDRLGEKLFFGSGTQLSVL.

This clonotype has a handful of counts. The chain carries TRBV19 and TRBJ2-2, with 7 bases lining up with TRBD1. Germline assignment: CDR1 LNHDA and CDR2 SQIVND (reference sequence). The CDR3 consists of 15 residues. After removal of 9 bases from V and 4 bases from J, the junction contained 11 bases not matched to a gene. The CDR3 DNA sequence: TGTGCCAGCAGGCGGAAGGCAGGGGGCACCGGGGAGCTGTTTTTT. It translates to CASRRKAGGTGELFF.

Ten or more counts support this clonotype. This sequence joins TRBV11-2 and TRBJ2-1, with 7 bases identical to TRBD1. The J segment lost 9 bases and the V segment lost 6 bases, leaving 20 bases of the junction unmatched. CDR1 and CDR2 (germline): SGHAT, FQNNGV. This CDR3 has 17 amino acids. The CDR3 sequence: CASSRFRRGFIEREQFF. The CDR3 DNA reads TGTGCCAGCAGTCGGTTCCGCAGGGGGTTTATTGAACGTGAGCAGTTCTTC. The variable domain in full, completed from reference TRBV11-2 and TRBJ2-1, reads EAGVAQSPRYKIIEKRQSVAFWCNPISGHATLYWYQQILGQGPKLLIQFQNNGVVDDSQLPKDRFSAERLKGVDSTLKIQPAKLEDSAVYLCASSRFRRGFIEREQFFGPGTRLTVL.

This clonotype came up many times. This chain connects TRBV9 to TRBJ1-6; D uncertain. Germline V CDR1 and CDR2: SGDLS, YYNGEE. With 0 bases removed from V and 5 bases from J, the gap between germline ends came to 6 bases. This CDR3 contains 14 residues. The CDR3 region is CASSVVGDNSPLHF. The DNA for the CDR3 is TGTGCCAGCAGCGTAGTCGGGGATAATTCACCCCTCCACTTT.

In its sample, this clonotype was seen a few times. The rearrangement links TRBV24-1 to TRBJ2-3; D remains unclear. Germline CDR1 KGHDR, CDR2 SFDVKD. This CDR3 region has 13 residues. V was pared by 0 bases and J by 7 bases, with 7 bases between. The CDR3 reads CATSDLPYNTQYF. CDR3 DNA: TGTGCCACCAGTGATTTGCCTTACAATACGCAGTATTTT.

The chain combines TRBV4-2 with TRBJ2-6; 7 nucleotides align to TRBD2. Germline CDR1 and CDR2: LGHNA and YNFKEQ. This CDR3 is 16 amino acids long. With V trimmed by 4 bases and J by 0 bases, 3 bases remained unmatched. The CDR3 sequence: CASSREGSSGANVLTF. CDR3 DNA sequence: TGTGCCAGCAGCCGGGAGGGGAGCTCTGGGGCCAACGTCCTGACTTTC.

This clonotype occurred many times. This chain connects TRBV20-1 to TRBJ2-7, with D possibly TRBD1 on 6 matching bases. Per the germline V gene, CDR1 is DFQATT and CDR2 is SNEGSKA (reference sequence). The CDR3 is made up of 15 amino acids. With 3 bases removed from V and 2 bases from J, the gap between germline ends came to 17 bases. The CDR3 spells CSASMPWTAAYEQYF. CDR3 sequence (DNA): TGCAGTGCTAGTATGCCTTGGACAGCAGCCTACGAGCAGTACTTC.

At least ten counts were recorded for this clonotype. The chain combines TRBV24-1 with TRBJ1-3; D remains unclear. CDR3 size: 15 residues. The germline V gene has CDR1 KGHDR and CDR2 SFDVKD. V dropped 2 bases and J dropped 3 bases, with 10 bases sitting between them. This chain's CDR3 is CATSDSRTGGNTIYF. The CDR3 region has the DNA TGTGCCACCAGTGATTCCCGGACGGGTGGAAACACCATATATTTT.

This clonotype was counted at least ten times. The chain combines TRBV18 with TRBJ1-1; D is uncertain. Looked up from germline, CDR1 is KGHSH and CDR2 is LQKENI. The CDR3 is 14 amino acids. Trimming took off 4 bases at V and 4 bases at J, with 13 bases between the two ends. CDR3 nucleotides: TGTGCCAGCTCACTGGAAATTGAAAGCACTGAAGCTTTCTTT. Its protein product is CASSLEIESTEAFF.

The genes are TRBV5-1 and TRBJ2-3; 11 nucleotides agree with TRBD2. With 1 base clipped from V and 0 bases from J, the junction kept 10 bases outside the gene matches. Germline CDR1 is SGHRS and CDR2 is YFSETQ. The CDR3 is 19 residues long. The CDR3 DNA reads as TGCGCCAGCAGCTTGCCCGGGACTAGCGGAAGATTAAGCACAGATACGCAGTATTTT. This codes for CASSLPGTSGRLSTDTQYF. Looking up the rest from reference TRBV5-1 and TRBJ2-3 gives the full variable domain: KAGVTQTPRYLIKTRGQQVTLSCSPISGHRSVSWYQQTPGQGLQFLFEYFSETQRNKGNFPGRFSGRQFSNSRSEMNVSTLELGDSALYLCASSLPGTSGRLSTDTQYFGPGTRLTVL.

Only a few counts were recorded for this clonotype. The CDR3 nucleotides read TGTGCCAGCAGCTTAGAGGGCGGGAGGGCCGGGTCCTACAATGAGCAGTTCTTC. Its translation is CASSLEGGRAGSYNEQFF. The rearrangement links TRBV5-4 to TRBJ2-1, with TRBD2 matching 9 bases. Germline trimming cut 2 bases from V and 1 base from J; bases unmatched to any gene: 10. Germline V CDR1 and CDR2: SGHNT, YYREEE (reference sequence). This CDR3 is 18 amino acids long.

This clonotype was counted ten times or more. The chain has TRBV7-2 and TRBJ1-5; D is unresolved. The CDR3 has 14 amino acids. The V gene lost 4 bases and the J gene lost 6 bases, with 13 bases spanning the gap. CDR1 and CDR2 from the germline V gene are SGHTA and FQGNSA. The CDR3 is CASSSSQVGQPQHF. The CDR3 region has the DNA TGTGCCAGCAGCTCCTCACAAGTGGGTCAGCCCCAGCATTTT.

V and J are TRBV6-2 or TRBV6-3 and TRBJ2-1; 7 bases agree with TRBD2. Germline V gene data show CDR1 as MNHEY and CDR2 as SVGEGT. The CDR3 consists of 17 residues. Losses at the gene ends were 2 bases for V and 6 bases for J; bases not matched to a gene: 13. CDR3 region: CASSYPPLAGAPNEQFF. In nucleotides, the CDR3 is TGTGCCAGCAGTTACCCGCCCTTGGCGGGAGCCCCCAATGAGCAGTTCTTC.

This clonotype was counted only a few times. This chain connects TRBV14 to TRBJ2-2; 8 nucleotides agree with TRBD1. V trimming: 8 bases; J trimming: 7 bases; junction bases outside the gene matches: 9. The CDR3 has 14 amino acids. The V gene's germline CDR1 is SGHDN and CDR2 FVKESK. The CDR3 sequence is CASQYTGGIGELFF. As DNA, the CDR3 is TGTGCCAGCCAATACACAGGGGGTATCGGGGAGCTGTTTTTT. The complete variable domain, with remaining parts taken from reference TRBV14 and TRBJ2-2, reads EAGVTQFPSHSVIEKGQTVTLRCDPISGHDNLYWYRRVMGKEIKFLLHFVKESKQDESGMPNNRFLAERTGGTYSTLKVQPAELEDSGVYFCASQYTGGIGELFFGEGSRLTVL.

This clonotype came up many times. The chain uses TRBV27 and TRBJ1-2; no clear D gene. The CDR3 length is 13 residues. V was cut by 3 bases and J by 3 bases, with 8 bases left in between. The germline CDR1 and CDR2 sequences are MNHEY and SMNVEV (reference sequence). The CDR3 spells CASSFGPDYGYTF. CDR3 bases: TGTGCCAGCAGTTTTGGTCCGGACTATGGCTACACCTTC.

This clonotype was picked up a small number of times. The chain employs TRBV12-3 or TRBV12-4 and TRBJ2-4, with 7 bases lining up with TRBD1. CDR3 length: 16 amino acids. Losses at the gene ends were 5 bases for V and 4 bases for J; bases not matched to a gene: 11. CDR3: CASSNYRGQRKNIQYF. The CDR3 coding sequence is TGTGCCAGCAGTAACTACAGGGGCCAGAGGAAAAACATTCAGTACTTC.

The table lists this clonotype with many counts. The chain is built from TRBV11-3 and TRBJ2-1, with 8 bases lining up with TRBD2. CDR1 is SGHNT, CDR2 YENEEA, per germline. The CDR3 sequence is 16 residues long. Trimming removed 1 base from V and 9 bases from J; junction bases left unmatched: 11. The CDR3 loop reads CASSLGGGGTISEQFF. The CDR3 region has the DNA TGTGCCAGCAGCTTAGGGGGCGGGGGGACGATAAGTGAGCAGTTCTTC.